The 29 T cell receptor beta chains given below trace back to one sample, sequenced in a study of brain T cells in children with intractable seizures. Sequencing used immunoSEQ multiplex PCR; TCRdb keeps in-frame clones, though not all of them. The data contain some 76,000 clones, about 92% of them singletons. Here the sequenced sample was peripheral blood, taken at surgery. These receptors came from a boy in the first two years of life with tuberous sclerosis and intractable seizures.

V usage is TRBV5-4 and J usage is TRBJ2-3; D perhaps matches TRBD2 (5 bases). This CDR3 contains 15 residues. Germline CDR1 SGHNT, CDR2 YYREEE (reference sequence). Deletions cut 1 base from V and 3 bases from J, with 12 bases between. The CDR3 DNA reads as TGTGCCAGCAGCTTGAGGCGGGCGCAAACAGATACGCAGTATTTT. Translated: CASSLRRAQTDTQYF.

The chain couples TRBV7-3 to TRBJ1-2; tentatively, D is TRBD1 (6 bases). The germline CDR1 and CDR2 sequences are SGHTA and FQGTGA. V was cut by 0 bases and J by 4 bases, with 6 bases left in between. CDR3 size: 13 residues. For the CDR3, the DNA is TGTGCCAGCAGCTTAACAGGGGGCTATGGCTACACCTTC. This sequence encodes CASSLTGGYGYTF. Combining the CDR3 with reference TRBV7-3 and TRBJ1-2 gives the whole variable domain GAGVSQTPSNKVTEKGKYVELRCDPISGHTALYWYRQSLGQGPEFLIYFQGTGAADDSGLPNDRFFAVRPEGSVSTLKIQRTERGDSAVYLCASSLTGGYGYTFGSGTRLTVV.

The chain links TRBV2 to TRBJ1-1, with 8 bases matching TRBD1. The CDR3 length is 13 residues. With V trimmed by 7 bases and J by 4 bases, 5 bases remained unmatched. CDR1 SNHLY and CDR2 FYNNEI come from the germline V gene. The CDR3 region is CASTWDRLTEAFF. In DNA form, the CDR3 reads TGTGCCAGCACATGGGACAGGCTCACTGAAGCTTTCTTT. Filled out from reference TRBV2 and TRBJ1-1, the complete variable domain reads EPEVTQTPSHQVTQMGQEVILRCVPISNHLYFYWYRQILGQKVEFLVSFYNNEISEKSEIFDDQFSVERPDGSNFTLKIRSTKLEDSAMYFCASTWDRLTEAFFGQGTRLTVV.

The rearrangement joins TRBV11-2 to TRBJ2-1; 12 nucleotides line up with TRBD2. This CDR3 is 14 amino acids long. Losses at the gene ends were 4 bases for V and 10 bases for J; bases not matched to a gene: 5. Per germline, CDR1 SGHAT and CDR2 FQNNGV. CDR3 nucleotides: TGTGCCAGCAGCTCTGGACTAGCGGGAAAAGAGCAGTTCTTC. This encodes CASSSGLAGKEQFF.

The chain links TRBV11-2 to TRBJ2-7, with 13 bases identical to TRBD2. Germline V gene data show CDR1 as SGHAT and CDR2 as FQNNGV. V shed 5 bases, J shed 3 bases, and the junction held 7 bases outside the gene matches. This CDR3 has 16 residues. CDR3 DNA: TGTGCCAGCAGCGGACTAGCGGGAGTCACGGACTACGAGCAGTACTTC. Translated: CASSGLAGVTDYEQYF.

The CDR3 sequence is CASSGLRGGSYEQYF. The CDR3 region has the DNA TGTGCCAGCTCAGGACTTAGGGGGGGCTCCTACGAGCAGTACTTC. The chain links TRBV18 to TRBJ2-7; maybe TRBD2 (7 bases). CDR3 length: 15 residues. Germline-derived CDR1 and CDR2 are KGHSH and LQKENI. Trimming stripped 5 bases from V and 0 bases from J, with 14 bases between.

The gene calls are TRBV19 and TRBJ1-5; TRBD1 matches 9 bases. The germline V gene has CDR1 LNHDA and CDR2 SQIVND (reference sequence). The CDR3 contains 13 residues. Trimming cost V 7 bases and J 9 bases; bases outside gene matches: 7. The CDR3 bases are TGTGCCAGTATGGGACAGGGTTTTTGGCCCCAGCATTTT. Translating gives CASMGQGFWPQHF.

The CDR3 reads CAWSVIGVNGYTF. CDR3 DNA: TGTGCCTGGAGTGTAATAGGGGTCAATGGCTACACCTTC. V is TRBV30 and J is TRBJ1-2; possibly TRBD1 for D (5 bases). Trimming stripped 0 bases from V and 6 bases from J, with 11 bases between. CDR3 length: 13 residues. The germline V gene encodes CDR1 GTSNPN and CDR2 SVGIG (reference sequence).

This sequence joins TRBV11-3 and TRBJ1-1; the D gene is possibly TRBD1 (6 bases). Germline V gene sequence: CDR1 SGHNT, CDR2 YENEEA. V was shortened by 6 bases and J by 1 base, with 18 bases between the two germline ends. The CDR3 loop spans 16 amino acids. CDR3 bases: TGTGCCAGCAGACCCAACGCGGGACAAAAGAACACTGAAGCTTTCTTT. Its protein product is CASRPNAGQKNTEAFF.

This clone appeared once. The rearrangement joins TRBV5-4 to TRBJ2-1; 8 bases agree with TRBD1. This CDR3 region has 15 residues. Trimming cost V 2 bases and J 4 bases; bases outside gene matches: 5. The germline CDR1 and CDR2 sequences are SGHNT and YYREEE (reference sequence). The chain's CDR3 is CASSFGGQVYNEQFF. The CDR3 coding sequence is TGTGCCAGCAGCTTTGGGGGACAGGTGTACAATGAGCAGTTCTTC.

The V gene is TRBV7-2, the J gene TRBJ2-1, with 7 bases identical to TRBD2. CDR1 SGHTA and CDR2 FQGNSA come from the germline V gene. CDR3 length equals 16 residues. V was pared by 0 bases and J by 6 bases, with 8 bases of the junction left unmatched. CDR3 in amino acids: CASSLALSGVINEQFF. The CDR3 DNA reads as TGTGCCAGCAGCTTAGCGCTCAGCGGGGTGATCAATGAGCAGTTCTTC.

CDR3 protein: CASSLLSNTEAFF. The CDR3 nucleotides are TGTGCCAGCAGCTTACTTTCGAACACTGAAGCTTTCTTT. This sequence joins TRBV7-9 and TRBJ1-1; no definite D call. From germline, CDR1 is SEHNR and CDR2 FQNEAQ (reference sequence). Trimming removed 2 bases at V and 1 base at J, with 5 bases between. The CDR3 spans 13 residues.

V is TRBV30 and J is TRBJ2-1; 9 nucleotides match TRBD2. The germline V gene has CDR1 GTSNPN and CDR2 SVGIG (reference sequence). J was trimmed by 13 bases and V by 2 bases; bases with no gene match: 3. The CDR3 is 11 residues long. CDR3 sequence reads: CAWSSGLAQFF. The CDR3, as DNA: TGTGCCTGGAGTTCGGGACTAGCCCAGTTCTTC.

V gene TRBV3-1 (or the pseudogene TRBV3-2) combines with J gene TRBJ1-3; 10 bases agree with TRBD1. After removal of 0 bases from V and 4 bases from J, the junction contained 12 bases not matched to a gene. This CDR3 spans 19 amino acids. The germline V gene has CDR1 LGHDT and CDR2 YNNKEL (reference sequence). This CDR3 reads CASSQDPLRQGAKGNTIYF. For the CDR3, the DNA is TGTGCCAGCAGCCAAGATCCCCTTAGACAGGGGGCGAAGGGAAACACCATATATTTT.

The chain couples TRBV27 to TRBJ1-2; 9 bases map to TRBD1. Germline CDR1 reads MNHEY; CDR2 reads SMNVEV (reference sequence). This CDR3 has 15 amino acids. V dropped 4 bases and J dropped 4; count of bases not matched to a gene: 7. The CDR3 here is CASSSPGQGLYGYTF. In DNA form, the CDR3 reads TGTGCCAGCAGTTCTCCGGGACAGGGCCTCTATGGCTACACCTTC.

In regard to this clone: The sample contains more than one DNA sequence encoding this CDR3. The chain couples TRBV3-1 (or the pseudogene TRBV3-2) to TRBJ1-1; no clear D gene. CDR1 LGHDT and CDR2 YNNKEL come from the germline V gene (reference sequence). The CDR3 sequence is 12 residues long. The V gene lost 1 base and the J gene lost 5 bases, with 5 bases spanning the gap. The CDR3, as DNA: TGTGCCAGCAGCCAAGTTAGAACTGAAGCTTTCTTT. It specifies CASSQVRTEAFF.

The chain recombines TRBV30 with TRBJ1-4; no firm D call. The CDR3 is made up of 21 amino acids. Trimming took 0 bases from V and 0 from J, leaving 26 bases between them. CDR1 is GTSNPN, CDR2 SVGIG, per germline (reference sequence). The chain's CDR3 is CAWSVDIVEARVTTTNEKLFF. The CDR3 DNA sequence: TGTGCCTGGAGTGTAGACATAGTGGAGGCAAGGGTAACAACAACTAATGAAAAACTGTTTTTT.

The CDR3 region has the DNA TGTGCCAGCAGCCAGGGGGGTATGAATTCACCCCTCCACTTT. Its translation: CASSQGGMNSPLHF. The chain uses TRBV3-1 (or the pseudogene TRBV3-2) and TRBJ1-6, with D tentatively TRBD1 (5 bases). The germline V gene has CDR1 LGHDT and CDR2 YNNKEL (reference sequence). This CDR3 has 14 amino acids. Trimming left V 3 bases short and J 7 bases short, with 10 bases between.

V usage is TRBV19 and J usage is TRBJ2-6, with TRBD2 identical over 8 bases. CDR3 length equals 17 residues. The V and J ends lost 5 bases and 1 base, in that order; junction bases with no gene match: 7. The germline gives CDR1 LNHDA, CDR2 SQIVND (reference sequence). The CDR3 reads CASSSPGLDSGANVLTF. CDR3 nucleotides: TGTGCCAGTAGTTCTCCGGGACTAGATTCTGGGGCCAACGTCCTGACTTTC.

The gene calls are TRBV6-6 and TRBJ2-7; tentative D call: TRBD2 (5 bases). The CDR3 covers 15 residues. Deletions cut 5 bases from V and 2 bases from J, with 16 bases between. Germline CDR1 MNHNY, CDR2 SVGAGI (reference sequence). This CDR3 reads CASSRSVGDPYEQYF. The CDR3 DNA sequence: TGTGCCAGCAGTAGGTCCGTGGGAGACCCCTACGAGCAGTACTTC.

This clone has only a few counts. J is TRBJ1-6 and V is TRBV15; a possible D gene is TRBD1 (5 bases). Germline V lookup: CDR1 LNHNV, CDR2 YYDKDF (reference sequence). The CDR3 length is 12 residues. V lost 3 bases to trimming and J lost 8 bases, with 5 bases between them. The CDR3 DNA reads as TGTGCCACCAGCAGCAGGGATTCACCCCTCCACTTT. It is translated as CATSSRDSPLHF.

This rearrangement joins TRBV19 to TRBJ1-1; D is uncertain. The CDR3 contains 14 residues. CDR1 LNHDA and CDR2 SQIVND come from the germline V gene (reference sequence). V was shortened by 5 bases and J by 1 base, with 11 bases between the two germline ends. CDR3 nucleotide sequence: TGTGCCAGTAGTGGGGTGCCGGGGAACACTGAAGCTTTCTTT. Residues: CASSGVPGNTEAFF.

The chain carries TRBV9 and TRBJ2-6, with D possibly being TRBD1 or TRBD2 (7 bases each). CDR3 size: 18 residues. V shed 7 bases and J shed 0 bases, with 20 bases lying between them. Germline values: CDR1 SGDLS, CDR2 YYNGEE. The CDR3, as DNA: TGTGCCAGCCGCGCGCCAGGGGGGGTGGACTCTGGGGCCAACGTCCTGACTTTC. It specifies CASRAPGGVDSGANVLTF.

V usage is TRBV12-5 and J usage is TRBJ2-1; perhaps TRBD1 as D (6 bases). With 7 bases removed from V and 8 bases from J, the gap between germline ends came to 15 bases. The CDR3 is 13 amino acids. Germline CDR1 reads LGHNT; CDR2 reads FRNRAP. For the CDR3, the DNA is TGTGCTAGTGCCCCGCTATCAGGGGATGAGCAGTTCTTC. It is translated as CASAPLSGDEQFF.

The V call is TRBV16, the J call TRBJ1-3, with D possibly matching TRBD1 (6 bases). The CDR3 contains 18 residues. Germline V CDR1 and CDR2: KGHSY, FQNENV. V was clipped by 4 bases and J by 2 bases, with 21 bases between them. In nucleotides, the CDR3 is TGTGCCAGCAGCCCGAAAAATGCTTCAGGGGTGCCTGGAAACACCATATATTTT. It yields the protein CASSPKNASGVPGNTIYF.

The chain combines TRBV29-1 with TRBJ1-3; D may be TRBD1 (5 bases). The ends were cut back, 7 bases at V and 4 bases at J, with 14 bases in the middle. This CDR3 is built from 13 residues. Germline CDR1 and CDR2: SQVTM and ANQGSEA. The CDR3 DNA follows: TGCAGCGCAAGGGGCCCGGAAGGAAACACCATATATTTT. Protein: CSARGPEGNTIYF. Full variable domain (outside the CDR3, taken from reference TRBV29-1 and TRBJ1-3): SAVISQKPSRDICQRGTSLTIQCQVDSQVTMMFWYRQQPGQSLTLIATANQGSEATYESGFVIDKFPISRPNLTFSTLTVSNMSPEDSSIYLCSARGPEGNTIYFGEGSWLTVV.

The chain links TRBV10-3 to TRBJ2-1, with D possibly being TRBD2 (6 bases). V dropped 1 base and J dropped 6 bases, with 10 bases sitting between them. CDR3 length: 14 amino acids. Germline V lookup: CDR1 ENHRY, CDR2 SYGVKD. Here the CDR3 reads CAISELGGPNEQFF. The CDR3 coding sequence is TGTGCCATCAGTGAGTTGGGGGGACCCAATGAGCAGTTCTTC.

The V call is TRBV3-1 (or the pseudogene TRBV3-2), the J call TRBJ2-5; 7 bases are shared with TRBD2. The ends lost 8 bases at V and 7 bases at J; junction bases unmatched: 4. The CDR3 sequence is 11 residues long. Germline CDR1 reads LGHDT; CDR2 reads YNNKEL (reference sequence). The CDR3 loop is CASEERGTQYF. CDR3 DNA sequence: TGTGCCAGCGAGGAGCGGGGGACCCAGTACTTC.

The CDR3 nucleotides read TGTGCCAGCAGGGGGAAGAACGGGCTCTGGGTTCGTTCCTGGTATTTT. It specifies CASRGKNGLWVRSWYF. The chain carries TRBV6-4 and TRBJ2-3; D gene uncertain. V was shortened by 6 bases and J by 14 bases, with 30 bases between the two germline ends. This CDR3 comprises 16 residues. Germline CDR1 reads MRHNA; CDR2 reads SNTAGT.